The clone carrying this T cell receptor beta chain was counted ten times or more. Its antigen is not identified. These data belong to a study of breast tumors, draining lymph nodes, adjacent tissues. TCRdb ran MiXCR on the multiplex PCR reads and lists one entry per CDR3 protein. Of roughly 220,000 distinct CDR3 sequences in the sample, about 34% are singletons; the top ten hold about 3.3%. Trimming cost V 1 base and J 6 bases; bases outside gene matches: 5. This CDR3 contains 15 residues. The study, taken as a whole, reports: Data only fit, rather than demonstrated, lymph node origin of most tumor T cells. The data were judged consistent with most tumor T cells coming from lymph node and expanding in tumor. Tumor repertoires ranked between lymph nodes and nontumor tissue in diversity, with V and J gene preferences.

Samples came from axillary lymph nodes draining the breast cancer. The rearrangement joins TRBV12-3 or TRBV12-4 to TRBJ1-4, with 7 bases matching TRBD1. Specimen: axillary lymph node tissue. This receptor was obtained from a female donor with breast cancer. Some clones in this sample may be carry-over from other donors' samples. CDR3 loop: CASSLEGAGDEKLFF. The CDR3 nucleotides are TGTGCCAGCAGTTTAGAGGGGGCGGGGGATGAAAAACTGTTTTTT.